These 5 T cell receptor beta chains came from one sample sequenced in a study of blood T cell repertoires in COVID-19. Clones were sequenced by immunoSEQ multiplex PCR, and TCRdb holds only the in-frame ones, with some missing. This table has about 220,000 clones, 75% to 90% appearing once. The material sequenced was peripheral blood. The receptors derive from a woman older than 75 with COVID-19, enrolled during active disease.

The V call is TRBV19, the J call TRBJ1-4; D gene unclear. Germline CDR1 LNHDA, CDR2 SQIVND (reference sequence). V shed 7 bases and J shed 0 bases, with 12 bases lying between them. CDR3 size: 15 residues. As DNA, the CDR3 is TGTGCCAGTACTCATCTGACAACAACTAATGAAAAACTGTTTTTT. It yields the protein CASTHLTTTNEKLFF.

The chain joins TRBV11-3 to TRBJ1-2; D perhaps matches TRBD1 (6 bases). Germline V lookup: CDR1 SGHNT, CDR2 YENEEA. The CDR3 has 14 amino acids. Trimming took off 5 bases at V and 0 bases at J, with 10 bases between the two ends. The CDR3 DNA is TGTGCCAGCAGCCGAACAGGGTCTAACTATGGCTACACCTTC. Its protein is CASSRTGSNYGYTF.

The V call is TRBV25-1, the J call TRBJ2-5, with 8 bases fitting TRBD2. CDR1 is MGHDK and CDR2 is SYGVNS in the germline V gene. V lost 7 bases to trimming and J lost 2 bases; unmatched junction nucleotides: 18. The CDR3 spans 18 residues. The CDR3 region is CASTEEAERERSQETQYF. CDR3 sequence (DNA): TGTGCCAGCACCGAGGAGGCCGAGCGGGAGAGGTCTCAAGAGACCCAGTACTTC.

The rearrangement links TRBV7-8 to TRBJ1-1; D is ambiguous. The ends were cut back, 5 bases at V and 1 base at J, with 14 bases in the middle. This CDR3 has 15 residues. Germline V gene lookup returns CDR1 SGHVS and CDR2 FQNEAQ. The CDR3 protein is CASSLSGVQNTEAFF. The CDR3 DNA follows: TGTGCCAGCAGCCTCAGCGGGGTCCAGAACACTGAAGCTTTCTTT. Full variable domain (outside the CDR3, taken from reference TRBV7-8 and TRBJ1-1): GAGVSQSPRYKVAKRGQDVALRCDPISGHVSLFWYQQALGQGPEFLTYFQNEAQLDKSGLPSDRFFAERPEGSVSTLKIQRTQQEDSAVYLCASSLSGVQNTEAFFGQGTRLTVV.

This clone was picked up a small number of times. The chain employs TRBV11-2 and TRBJ2-7; D might be TRBD1 (5 bases). This CDR3 has 13 amino acids. CDR1 is SGHAT and CDR2 is FQNNGV in the germline V gene. V was clipped by 3 bases and J by 6 bases, with 12 bases between them. Here the CDR3 reads CASSFQGRGEQYF. CDR3 DNA sequence: TGTGCCAGCAGCTTTCAGGGTAGGGGCGAGCAGTACTTC.